A selection of T cell receptor beta chains follows, all from one sample in a study of tumor-infiltrating lymphocytes in primary liver carcinoma. TCRdb analysed the multiplex PCR reads with MiXCR anew, one entry per CDR3 protein. Of 310,000 or so distinct CDR3 sequences listed, 50% to 75% are singletons. Input material: peripheral blood. The receptors here all came from a woman in her thirties with primary liver carcinoma and hepatitis B virus infection. Each CDR3 is given with its conserved first and last residue. The order of the fields is clone size, D gene, V gene, J gene, CDR3 DNA, CDR3 protein. The D gene is left open where the match is weak. Clone size is shown for a subset of rows, as once, few, many or a class of expanded clone.

.,.,TRBV28,TRBJ1-2,TGTGCCAGCAGTTTAGGGAGGGCATCCTATGGCTACACCTTC,CASSLGRASYGYTF
.,.,TRBV4-3,TRBJ2-7,TGCGCCAGCGGCCAAGGGAGAGGGCCCTACGAGGAGTACTTC,CASGQGRGPYEEYF
.,.,TRBV28,TRBJ1-6,TGTGCCAGCAGTCCCGGGGGGGGCCATTCGCCCCCCCACTTT,CASSPGGGHSPPHF
.,.,TRBV4-2,TRBJ2-7,TGTGCCAGCAGAGGAGGCACTCCCTACGATCAGTACTTC,CASRGGTPYDQYF
many,.,TRBV14,TRBJ2-1,TGTGCCAGCAGCCCCGGCGGGGTTGACAATGAGCAGTTCTTC,CASSPGGVDNEQFF
.,TRBD1,TRBV13,TRBJ1-1,TGTGCCAGCAGCTTCGGGGACAGGAACACTGAAGCTTTCTTT,CASSFGDRNTEAFF
.,TRBD1,TRBV28,TRBJ2-5,TGTGCCAGCAGTTTCCGGACAGGGAGGTACCAAGAGACCCAGTACTTC,CASSFRTGRYQETQYF
.,TRBD1,TRBV5-4,TRBJ2-1,TGTGCCAGCGGAGCCGGGACAGCAAGAGATAATGAGCAGTTCTTC,CASGAGTARDNEQFF
.,TRBD2,TRBV5-4,TRBJ2-2,TGTGCCAGCAGCTTGCCGACTAGCAACGGGGAGCTGTTTTTT,CASSLPTSNGELFF
many,.,TRBV29-1,TRBJ2-3,TGCAGTGCGGAGTGGACAGATACGCAGTATTTT,CSAEWTDTQYF
.,.,TRBV12-3/TRBV12-4,TRBJ2-1,TGTGCCAGCATTCATAGCGGAGAGCGATCCTACAATGAGCAGTTCTTC,CASIHSGERSYNEQFF
.,.,TRBV5-6,TRBJ1-2,TGTGCCAGCAGCACAGCTGCAGAGAGGGGCTACACCTTC,CASSTAAERGYTF
many,.,TRBV6-1,TRBJ1-5,TGTGCCAGCAGTATCCGAACCAATCAGCCCCAGCATTTT,CASSIRTNQPQHF
.,.,TRBV6-6,TRBJ2-1,TGTGCCAGCTTAGGGGGACCTATCTCCTACAATGAGCAGTTCTTC,CASLGGPISYNEQFF
few,.,TRBV6-1,TRBJ1-1,TGTGCCAGCAGTGAAGCGTTTAAGGCGGAAGAGAATACTGAAGCTTTCTTT,CASSEAFKAEENTEAFF
.,TRBD2,TRBV11-2,TRBJ2-7,TGTGCCAGCAATAGGGGTAGCGGGGTTGAGCAGTACTTC,CASNRGSGVEQYF
few,.,TRBV4-1,TRBJ1-1,TGCGCCAGCAGCCTACGTACAGCGAACACTGAAGCTTTCTTT,CASSLRTANTEAFF
many,TRBD2,TRBV11-2,TRBJ2-7,TGTGCCAGCAGCTCGGGGAGGGGCACTAGATACGACGAGCAGTACTTC,CASSSGRGTRYDEQYF
many,TRBD2,TRBV29-1,TRBJ2-5,TGCAGCGCGGTACTAGCGAACCAAGAGACCCAGTACTTC,CSAVLANQETQYF
few,TRBD2,TRBV7-9,TRBJ2-6,TGTGCCAGCCCACGGGGGGGGTCGCAACACGTCCTGACTTTC,CASPRGGSQHVLTF
few,TRBD1,TRBV6-5,TRBJ1-2,TGTGCCAGCAGCCACAATCCCTACCGACAGGGTAATTGGGCTAACTATGGCTACACCTTC,CASSHNPYRQGNWANYGYTF
.,TRBD1,TRBV5-5,TRBJ1-6,TGTGCCAGCAGCTCCGGGACAGGGTATAATTCACCCCTCCACTTT,CASSSGTGYNSPLHF
.,.,TRBV28,TRBJ2-2,TGTGCCAGCAGTTTGAGGGAAAGCGGGGAGCTGTTTTTT,CASSLRESGELFF
.,TRBD2,TRBV7-9,TRBJ2-1,TGTGCGGGACTAGCGGGAGAATACAATGAGCAGTTCTTC,CAGLAGEYNEQFF
.,.,TRBV7-9,TRBJ2-5,TGCACTAAAGAGACCCAGTACTTC,CTKETQYF
once,TRBD1,TRBV6-5,TRBJ1-6,TGTGCCAGCAGTTGGACAGGTTACATTTCATCCCTCCACTTT,CASSWTGYISSLHF
.,TRBD1,TRBV6-5,TRBJ2-1,TGTGCCAGCAGAAGGACAGGGGGGGATGAGCAGTTCTTC,CASRRTGGDEQFF
.,.,TRBV6-6,TRBJ1-1,TGTGCCAGCAGCCGTAGCTCAGGGGCTTGGGTGATTGAAGCTTTCTTT,CASSRSSGAWVIEAFF
.,TRBD2,TRBV4-2,TRBJ2-1,TGTGCCAGCAGCCAAGCCGGCGGGAGTGGAGGCAAGCAGTTCTTC,CASSQAGGSGGKQFF
few,.,TRBV13,TRBJ2-1,TGTGCCAGCAGCCTACGGACAGCCGAGGATGAGCAGTTCTTC,CASSLRTAEDEQFF
many,TRBD2,TRBV4-3,TRBJ2-1,TGCGCCAGCAGTTGGGCGGGAGGGCAAAACAATGAGCAGTTCTTC,CASSWAGGQNNEQFF
.,.,TRBV7-9,TRBJ1-2,TGTGCCAGCAGCGCTCCGGATCTGGGATTCTATGGCTACACCTTC,CASSAPDLGFYGYTF
few,.,TRBV30,TRBJ1-3,TGTGCCTGGAGTACTGGAGATCTCACCATATATTTT,CAWSTGDLTIYF
.,.,TRBV4-3,TRBJ2-7,TGCACCAGCACCCAAATAAGACTTAACTTC,CTSTQIRLNF
many,.,TRBV12-3/TRBV12-4,TRBJ1-3,TGTGCCAGCAGTTTCGGGACATCCGGAAACACCATATATTTT,CASSFGTSGNTIYF
.,.,TRBV12-3/TRBV12-4,TRBJ1-5,TGTGCCAACAGTTTAGCGAATCAGCCCCAGCATTTT,CANSLANQPQHF
.,TRBD2,TRBV6-2/TRBV6-3,TRBJ2-3,TGTGCCAGCAGCTTATATGCGGGAGTGACAGATACGCAGTATTTT,CASSLYAGVTDTQYF
.,TRBD1,TRBV5-4,TRBJ2-1,TGTGCCAGCTCTAGTGGGGGGACAGGGGTAATCAATGAGCAGTTCTTC,CASSSGGTGVINEQFF
.,TRBD1,TRBV30,TRBJ2-3,TGTGTCTGGAGTGCCTACAGGGGGACAGATACGCAGTATTTT,CVWSAYRGTDTQYF
.,TRBD1,TRBV7-9,TRBJ2-7,TGTGTCAGCAGCGCAGACAGGGGTCGTTCATACGAGCAGTACTTC,CVSSADRGRSYEQYF
few,TRBD2,TRBV6-2/TRBV6-3,TRBJ2-1,TGTGCCAGCAGACAAACCGGGACTAGCGGATACAATGAGCAGTTCTTC,CASRQTGTSGYNEQFF
few,.,TRBV5-5,TRBJ2-1,TGTGCCAGCAGCTTGTTGGGCGGCGACAATGAGCAGTTCTTC,CASSLLGGDNEQFF
few,.,TRBV12-3/TRBV12-4,TRBJ2-7,TGTGCCAGCAGTTTATCTCTGCTGGGGGAGCAGTACTTC,CASSLSLLGEQYF
few,.,TRBV5-1,TRBJ2-7,TGCGCCAGCAGAATGGACAGTATCAACGAGCAGTACTTC,CASRMDSINEQYF
once,.,TRBV11-2,TRBJ2-1,TGTGCCAACACCATGGACTTGAGCTCCTACAATGAGCAGTTCTTC,CANTMDLSSYNEQFF
.,.,TRBV12-3/TRBV12-4,TRBJ1-5,TGTGCCAGCAGTTTACAGCAGAATCAGCCCCAGCATTTT,CASSLQQNQPQHF
.,TRBD2,TRBV7-9,TRBJ2-1,TGTGCCAGCACCTTACTAGCGGGAGATGAGCAGTTCTTC,CASTLLAGDEQFF
.,TRBD1,TRBV7-3,TRBJ2-6,TGTGCCAGCAGCTCGGGACAGTCCTCTGGGGCCAACGTCCTGACTTTC,CASSSGQSSGANVLTF
.,TRBD2,TRBV4-1,TRBJ2-5,TGCGCCAGCAGCCGCACCCCATTACTAGCGGGAGGCCGGGGGCAAGAGACCCAGTACTTC,CASSRTPLLAGGRGQETQYF
.,.,TRBV28,TRBJ2-3,TGTGCCAGCAGTTTGGGTGGGAGTAGAGATACGCAGTATTTT,CASSLGGSRDTQYF
few,.,TRBV5-4,TRBJ2-2,TGTGCCAGCACCAACGGGACCTTTAACACCGGGGAGCTGTTTTTT,CASTNGTFNTGELFF
many,TRBD2,TRBV29-1,TRBJ2-1,TGCAGCGTTAATACGGGACTAGGGTCAGACAGTGAGCAGTTCTTC,CSVNTGLGSDSEQFF